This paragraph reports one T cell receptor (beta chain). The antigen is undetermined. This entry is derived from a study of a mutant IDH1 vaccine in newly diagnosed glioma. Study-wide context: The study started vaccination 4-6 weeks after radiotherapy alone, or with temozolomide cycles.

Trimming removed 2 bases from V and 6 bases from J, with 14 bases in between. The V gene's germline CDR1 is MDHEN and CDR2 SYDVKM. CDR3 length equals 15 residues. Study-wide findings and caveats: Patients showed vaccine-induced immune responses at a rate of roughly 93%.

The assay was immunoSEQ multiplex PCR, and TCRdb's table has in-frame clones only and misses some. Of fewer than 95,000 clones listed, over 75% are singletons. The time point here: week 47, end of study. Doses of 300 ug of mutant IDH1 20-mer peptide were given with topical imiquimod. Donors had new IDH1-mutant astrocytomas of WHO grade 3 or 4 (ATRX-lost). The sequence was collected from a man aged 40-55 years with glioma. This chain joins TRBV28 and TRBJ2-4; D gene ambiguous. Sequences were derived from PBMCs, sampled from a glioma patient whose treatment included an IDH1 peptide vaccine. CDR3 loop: CASSLGVRSGNIQYF. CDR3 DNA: TGTGCCAGCAGTTTAGGTGTCCGGTCGGGAAACATTCAGTACTTC.